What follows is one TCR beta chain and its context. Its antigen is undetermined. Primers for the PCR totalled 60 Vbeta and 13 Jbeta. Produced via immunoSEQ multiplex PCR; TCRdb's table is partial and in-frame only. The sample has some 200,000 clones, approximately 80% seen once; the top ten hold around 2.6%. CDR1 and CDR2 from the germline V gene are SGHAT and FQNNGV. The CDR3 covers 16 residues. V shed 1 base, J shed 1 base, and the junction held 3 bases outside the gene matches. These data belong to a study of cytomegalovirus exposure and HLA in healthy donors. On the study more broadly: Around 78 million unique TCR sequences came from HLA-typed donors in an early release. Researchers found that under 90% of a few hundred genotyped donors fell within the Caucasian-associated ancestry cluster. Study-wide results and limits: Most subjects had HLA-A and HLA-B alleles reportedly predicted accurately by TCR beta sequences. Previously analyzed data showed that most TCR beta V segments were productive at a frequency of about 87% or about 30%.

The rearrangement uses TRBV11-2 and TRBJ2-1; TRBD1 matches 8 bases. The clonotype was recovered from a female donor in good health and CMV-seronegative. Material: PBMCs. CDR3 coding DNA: TGTGCCAGCAGCTTAGCGACAGGGGTATCCTACAATGAGCAGTTCTTC. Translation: CASSLATGVSYNEQFF.